This T cell receptor beta chain originates from a study of CD8+ T cells in alopecia areata. About the study: Tofacitinib administration persisted for 6 to 18 months, succeeded by 6 months off drug.

Samples from alopecia areata patients were lesional scalp punch biopsies and peripheral blood. Concerning this clone: No antigen is known for it.

Reverse transcription of extracted RNA yielded cDNA, which provided the sequencing template. TCRdb keeps only in-frame clones here, not all; method: immunoSEQ multiplex PCR. The sample contains some 110,000 clones, about two fifths of which appear only once. Germline-derived CDR1 and CDR2 are SQVTM and ANQGSEA. J gave up 5 bases and V 7 bases, and 7 bases lay outside the gene matches. The CDR3 covers 12 residues. Study-wide results and caveats: Possibly as an HLA-related effect, TCR sharing across patients appeared less clear than in mice.

This TCR was sampled from a human donor with alopecia areata. The sequencing sample was made of CD4+ T cells sorted from blood. The chain carries TRBV29-1 and TRBJ1-1, with 7 bases matching TRBD1. CDR3 DNA sequence: TGCAGCGCCTTGACAGGGCGAACTGAAGCTTTCTTT. Amino acids: CSALTGRTEAFF.